This T cell receptor beta chain came from a study of cytotoxic CD8 clonotypes in ibrutinib-treated CLL. This clone came up a few times. Sequencing was performed with immunoSEQ multiplex PCR; in TCRdb, only in-frame clones are kept and a portion is missing. The sample includes 35,000 to 45,000 clones, roughly 49% seen only once; the top ten take approximately 20%. Germline CDR1 reads SGHTA; CDR2 reads FQGNSA. This CDR3 has 15 amino acids. V lost 3 bases, J lost 10 bases, and 11 bases stayed unmatched. This rearrangement joins TRBV7-2 to TRBJ2-3, with 9 nucleotides matching TRBD2. This clonotype was sampled from a human donor with chronic lymphocytic leukemia. The source material was PBMCs, sampled before ibrutinib treatment. CDR3 sequence reads: CASSFRGGGASPQYF. In DNA form, the CDR3 reads TGTGCCAGCAGCTTTCGAGGCGGGGGGGCTTCTCCGCAGTATTTT.